These 21 T cell receptor beta chains were sequenced from one sample in a study of lymphopenia after photon versus proton radiotherapy. Measured with immunoSEQ multiplex PCR; TCRdb has only the in-frame clones, and not every one. In the table there are tens of thousands of clones, roughly 80% of which are singletons. Sequencing was performed on peripheral blood, taken from a patient treated with proton-based radiotherapy. Source of these receptors: a woman between 70 and 85 years old with pancreatic cancer.

The chain links TRBV9 to TRBJ2-7, with TRBD2 matching 10 bases. Germline V gene lookup returns CDR1 SGDLS and CDR2 YYNGEE. The CDR3 loop spans 16 amino acids. Trimming removed 4 bases from V and 5 bases from J; junction bases left unmatched: 12. CDR3 amino acids: CASSSEAGGPTHEQYF. DNA of the CDR3: TGTGCCAGCAGCTCCGAAGCGGGAGGGCCAACCCACGAGCAGTACTTC.

In its sample, this clone was seen once. The chain has TRBV9 and TRBJ2-3, with 14 bases matching TRBD2. The germline V gene has CDR1 SGDLS and CDR2 YYNGEE. V dropped 4 bases and J dropped 3; count of bases not matched to a gene: 7. The CDR3 runs 17 residues. The CDR3 DNA sequence: TGTGCCAGCAGCAAGACTAGCGGGAGGGCCGGGACAGATACGCAGTATTTT. The encoded protein is CASSKTSGRAGTDTQYF.

The CDR3 bases are TGTGCCAGCAGCACACGGACTAGCGGCTACAATGAGCAGTTCTTC. Protein product: CASSTRTSGYNEQFF. This rearrangement joins TRBV5-4 to TRBJ2-1, with 10 nucleotides matching TRBD2. In germline, CDR1 is SGHNT, CDR2 YYREEE (reference sequence). The CDR3 totals 15 residues. Losses at the gene ends were 4 bases for V and 3 bases for J; bases not matched to a gene: 4.

V usage is TRBV5-4 and J usage is TRBJ2-2; D possibly corresponds to TRBD1 (6 bases). Trimming removed 4 bases from V and 1 base from J, with 11 bases in between. This CDR3 spans 15 amino acids. Germline CDR1 reads SGHNT; CDR2 reads YYREEE (reference sequence). The CDR3 region is CASSPGAGNTGELFF. In nucleotides, the CDR3 is TGTGCCAGCAGCCCAGGGGCGGGGAACACCGGGGAGCTGTTTTTT.

The V call is TRBV4-3, the J call TRBJ1-5, with 8 bases aligning to TRBD1. The CDR3 runs 15 residues. The V gene end was trimmed by 0 bases and the J gene end by 10 bases; junction bases not matched to a gene: 8. Germline V gene lookup returns CDR1 LGHNA and CDR2 YSLEER. The chain's CDR3 is CASSQDLGRGLPQHF. The CDR3 DNA follows: TGCGCCAGCAGCCAAGATCTTGGCAGGGGGCTCCCCCAGCATTTT.

V is TRBV7-3 and J is TRBJ2-5, with TRBD1 matching over 12 bases. There are 15 residues in the CDR3. The ends lost 5 bases at V and 4 bases at J; junction bases unmatched: 5. The germline CDR1 and CDR2 sequences are SGHTA and FQGTGA. The CDR3 protein is CASSPGTGGLETQYF. CDR3 nucleotide sequence: TGTGCCAGCAGCCCAGGGACAGGGGGCTTAGAGACCCAGTACTTC.

Only one count was recorded for this clone. The CDR3 spells CASSQVTDSYNEQFF. Here the CDR3 DNA reads TGTGCCAGCAGCCAAGTAACGGACTCCTACAATGAGCAGTTCTTC. The chain recombines TRBV4-2 with TRBJ2-1; no firm D call. Germline CDR1 and CDR2: LGHNA and YNFKEQ. Trimming left V 1 base short and J 0 bases short, with 7 bases between. The CDR3 extends over 15 amino acids.

The chain carries TRBV30 and TRBJ1-1, with TRBD1 matching over 9 bases. With 3 bases clipped from V and 5 bases from J, the junction kept 4 bases outside the gene matches. The germline CDR1 and CDR2 sequences are GTSNPN and SVGIG (reference sequence). This CDR3 contains 13 residues. The CDR3 DNA reads as TGTGCCTGGAGGGGGACAGGGAGAACTGAAGCTTTCTTT. It translates to CAWRGTGRTEAFF.

The genes are TRBV28 and TRBJ2-3, with D perhaps matching TRBD1 or TRBD2 (5 bases each). V was cut by 4 bases and J by 5 bases, with 10 bases left in between. The CDR3 is 13 amino acids. CDR1 MDHEN and CDR2 SYDVKM come from the germline V gene. Here the CDR3 reads CASSSFGGDTQYF. The CDR3 nucleotides read TGTGCCAGCAGTTCCTTTGGGGGAGATACGCAGTATTTT. Using reference TRBV28 and TRBJ2-3 for the parts outside the CDR3, the full variable domain is DVKVTQSSRYLVKRTGEKVFLECVQDMDHENMFWYRQDPGLGLRLIYFSYDVKMKEKGDIPEGYSVSREKKERFSLILESASTNQTSMYLCASSSFGGDTQYFGPGTRLTVL.

The chain couples TRBV7-9 to TRBJ1-3, with D unresolved. Germline V gene sequence: CDR1 SEHNR, CDR2 FQNEAQ (reference sequence). This CDR3 has 19 residues. Trimming pared 5 bases from V and 0 bases from J, leaving 23 bases between. CDR3 amino acids: CASSRLVETRQVSGNTIYF. DNA of the CDR3: TGTGCCAGCAGCCGACTTGTCGAAACCCGTCAAGTCTCTGGAAACACCATATATTTT. Filled out from reference TRBV7-9 and TRBJ1-3, the complete variable domain reads DTGVSQNPRHKITKRGQNVTFRCDPISEHNRLYWYRQTLGQGPEFLTYFQNEAQLEKSRLLSDRFSAERPKGSFSTLEIQRTEQGDSAMYLCASSRLVETRQVSGNTIYFGEGSWLTVV.

The chain combines TRBV29-1 with TRBJ1-1; no reliable D call. The ends were cut back, 7 bases at V and 3 bases at J, with 15 bases in the middle. The CDR3 sequence is 13 residues long. The germline gives CDR1 SQVTM, CDR2 ANQGSEA. The CDR3 DNA sequence: TGCAGCGGCGGGCAGAACATTTACACTGAAGCTTTCTTT. Translated: CSGGQNIYTEAFF.

This sequence joins TRBV4-1 and TRBJ2-3; 8 positions match TRBD2. CDR1 MGHRA and CDR2 YSYEKL come from the germline V gene. V shed 2 bases, J shed 0 bases, and the junction held 13 bases outside the gene matches. CDR3 length equals 19 residues. The CDR3: CASSQLRAGVGGSTDTQYF. CDR3 in DNA: TGCGCCAGCAGCCAACTAAGAGCGGGAGTCGGAGGTAGCACAGATACGCAGTATTTT.

The rearrangement links TRBV4-2 to TRBJ2-7; 13 positions match TRBD2. This CDR3 is built from 14 residues. Germline CDR1 reads LGHNA; CDR2 reads YNFKEQ. V dropped 1 base and J dropped 6; count of bases not matched to a gene: 0. The CDR3 reads CASSQGLAGGEQYF. DNA of the CDR3: TGTGCCAGCAGCCAAGGACTAGCGGGAGGCGAGCAGTACTTC.

V gene TRBV25-1 combines with J gene TRBJ1-2; D may be TRBD1 (6 bases). The germline V gene encodes CDR1 MGHDK and CDR2 SYGVNS. The CDR3 has 13 residues. The germline V and J ends were trimmed by 6 bases and 5 bases, with 13 bases remaining between them. The CDR3 DNA is TGTGCCAGCAGCCCCCAGGGGAGGTATGGCTACACCTTC. Protein: CASSPQGRYGYTF.

This chain uses TRBV19 with TRBJ1-5; no clear D gene. The V gene lost 7 bases and the J gene lost 4 bases, with 8 bases spanning the gap. The CDR3 is 12 amino acids. CDR1 LNHDA and CDR2 SQIVND come from the germline V gene (reference sequence). The CDR3 here is CASKGMNQPQHF. CDR3 nucleotide sequence: TGTGCCAGTAAGGGTATGAATCAGCCCCAGCATTTT.

This chain connects TRBV9 to TRBJ1-2; D gene ambiguous. CDR1 SGDLS and CDR2 YYNGEE come from the germline V gene. The CDR3 covers 12 residues. Deletions cut 0 bases from V and 0 bases from J, with 0 bases between. The CDR3 nucleotides read TGTGCCAGCAGCGTAGCTAACTATGGCTACACCTTC. Its protein product is CASSVANYGYTF.

The chain joins TRBV5-4 to TRBJ2-3, with D possibly being TRBD1 or TRBD2 (5 bases each). Germline-derived CDR1 and CDR2 are SGHNT and YYREEE (reference sequence). The ends were cut back, 7 bases at V and 2 bases at J, with 11 bases in the middle. The CDR3 totals 13 residues. The CDR3 coding sequence is TGTGCCAGCCGGGACGGTTCCACAGATACGCAGTATTTT. Translated, it gives CASRDGSTDTQYF.

This CDR3 reads CASRPFLTGNTIYF. In DNA form, the CDR3 reads TGTGCCAGCAGGCCTTTCTTGACCGGAAACACCATATATTTT. The chain recombines TRBV6-1 with TRBJ1-3, with D uncertain. Trimming removed 6 bases from V and 4 bases from J, with 13 bases in between. The germline V gene has CDR1 MNHNS and CDR2 SASEGT. There are 14 residues in the CDR3.

CDR3 amino acids: CASSPTGSGANVLTF. CDR3 sequence (DNA): TGTGCCAGCAGTCCTACAGGGTCTGGGGCCAACGTCCTGACTTTC. V is TRBV7-9 and J is TRBJ2-6; D possibly corresponds to TRBD1 (6 bases). Trimming shortened V by 6 bases and J by 1 base, and 10 bases separated the two germline ends. The CDR3 spans 15 residues. Germline V gene sequence: CDR1 SEHNR, CDR2 FQNEAQ (reference sequence).

The chain has TRBV30 and TRBJ2-7, with D perhaps TRBD1 (5 bases). CDR3 size: 14 residues. V was cut by 0 bases and J by 4 bases, with 13 bases left in between. Germline assignment: CDR1 GTSNPN and CDR2 SVGIG (reference sequence). This CDR3 is CAWSVFVRAYEQYF. DNA of the CDR3: TGTGCCTGGAGTGTATTCGTCAGGGCATACGAGCAGTACTTC.

The V call is TRBV28, the J call TRBJ1-2; D gene unclear. Germline CDR1 and CDR2: MDHEN and SYDVKM. V lost 2 bases and J lost 8, with 15 bases in between. CDR3 length: 14 amino acids. The CDR3 protein is CASSLLQRVLGYTF. The CDR3 DNA reads as TGTGCCAGCAGTTTACTCCAGCGGGTCCTCGGCTACACCTTC.